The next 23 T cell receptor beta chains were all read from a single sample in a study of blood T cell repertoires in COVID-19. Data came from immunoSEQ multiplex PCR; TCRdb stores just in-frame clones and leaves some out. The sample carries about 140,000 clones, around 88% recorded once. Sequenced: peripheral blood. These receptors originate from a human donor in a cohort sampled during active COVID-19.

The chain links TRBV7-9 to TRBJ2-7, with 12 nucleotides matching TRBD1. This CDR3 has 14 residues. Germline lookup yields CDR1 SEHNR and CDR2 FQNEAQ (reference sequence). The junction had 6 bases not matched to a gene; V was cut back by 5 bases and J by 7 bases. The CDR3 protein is CASSTGQGAREQYF. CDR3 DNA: TGTGCCAGCAGCACGGGACAGGGGGCGAGGGAGCAGTACTTC.

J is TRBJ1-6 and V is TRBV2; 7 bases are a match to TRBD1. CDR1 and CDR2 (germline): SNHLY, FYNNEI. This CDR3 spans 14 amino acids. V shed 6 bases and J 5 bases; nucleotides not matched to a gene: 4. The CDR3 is CASSPGQNNSPLHF. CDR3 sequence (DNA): TGTGCCAGCAGCCCGGGACAGAATAATTCACCCCTCCACTTT.

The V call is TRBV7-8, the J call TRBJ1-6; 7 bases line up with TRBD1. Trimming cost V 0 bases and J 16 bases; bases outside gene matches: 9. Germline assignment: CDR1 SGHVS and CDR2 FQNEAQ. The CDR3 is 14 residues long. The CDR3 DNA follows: TGTGCCAGCAGCTTAGCGTTAGGGGGCCGCGGACTCCACTTT. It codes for CASSLALGGRGLHF.

The CDR3: CASSQDGGKTRNQPQHF. The DNA of the CDR3 is TGCGCCAGCAGCCAAGATGGGGGGAAGACGCGCAATCAGCCCCAGCATTTT. This chain links TRBV4-1 with TRBJ1-5; weak D call: TRBD1 (5 bases). V lost 0 bases and J lost 2, with 14 bases in between. From germline, CDR1 is MGHRA and CDR2 YSYEKL. This CDR3 region has 17 residues.

CDR3 region: CASSIAPGQGARAYNEQFF. In nucleotides, the CDR3 is TGTGCCAGTAGTATAGCACCGGGACAGGGGGCCCGGGCCTACAATGAGCAGTTCTTC. J is TRBJ2-1 and V is TRBV19; 12 positions match TRBD1. J gave up 2 bases and V 1 base, and 9 bases lay outside the gene matches. The germline CDR1 and CDR2 sequences are LNHDA and SQIVND (reference sequence). This CDR3 has 19 amino acids.

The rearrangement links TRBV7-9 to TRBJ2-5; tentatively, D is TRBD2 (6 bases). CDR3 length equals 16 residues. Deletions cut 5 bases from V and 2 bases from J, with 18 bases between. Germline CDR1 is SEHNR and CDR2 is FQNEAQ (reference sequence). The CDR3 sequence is CASSPISAGPQETQYF. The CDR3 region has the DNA TGTGCCAGCAGCCCTATCTCAGCGGGCCCACAAGAGACCCAGTACTTC. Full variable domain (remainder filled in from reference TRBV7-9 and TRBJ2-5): DTGVSQNPRHKITKRGQNVTFRCDPISEHNRLYWYRQTLGQGPEFLTYFQNEAQLEKSRLLSDRFSAERPKGSFSTLEIQRTEQGDSAMYLCASSPISAGPQETQYFGPGTRLLVL.

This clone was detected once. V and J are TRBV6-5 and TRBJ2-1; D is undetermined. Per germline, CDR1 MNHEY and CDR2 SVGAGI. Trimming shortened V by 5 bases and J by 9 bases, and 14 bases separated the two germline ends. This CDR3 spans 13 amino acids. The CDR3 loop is CASSSLASTEQFF. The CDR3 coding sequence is TGTGCCAGCAGTAGTCTTGCGTCCACTGAGCAGTTCTTC.

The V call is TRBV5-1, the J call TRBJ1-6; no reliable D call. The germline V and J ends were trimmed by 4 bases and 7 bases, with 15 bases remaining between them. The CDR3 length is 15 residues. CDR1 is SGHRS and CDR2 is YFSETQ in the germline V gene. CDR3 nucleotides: TGCGCCAGCAGCCTCGACTCCCCTGGGAATTCACCCCTCCACTTT. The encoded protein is CASSLDSPGNSPLHF.

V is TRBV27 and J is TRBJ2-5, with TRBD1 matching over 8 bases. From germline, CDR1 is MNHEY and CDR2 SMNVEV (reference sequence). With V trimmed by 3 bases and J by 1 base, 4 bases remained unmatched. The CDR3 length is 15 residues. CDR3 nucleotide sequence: TGTGCCAGCAGTTTTTCCAGGGGGCTCCAAGAGACCCAGTACTTC. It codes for CASSFSRGLQETQYF.

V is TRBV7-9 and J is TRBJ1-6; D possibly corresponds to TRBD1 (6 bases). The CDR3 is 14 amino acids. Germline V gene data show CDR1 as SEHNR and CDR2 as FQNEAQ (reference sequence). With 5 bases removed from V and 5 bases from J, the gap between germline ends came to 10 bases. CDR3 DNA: TGTGCCAGCAGCCCAGGGGTTAATAATTCACCCCTCCACTTT. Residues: CASSPGVNNSPLHF.

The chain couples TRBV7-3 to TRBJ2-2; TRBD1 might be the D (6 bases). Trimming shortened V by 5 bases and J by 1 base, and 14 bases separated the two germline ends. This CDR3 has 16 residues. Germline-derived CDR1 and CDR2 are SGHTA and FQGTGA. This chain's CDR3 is CASSRAGTRNTGELFF. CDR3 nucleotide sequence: TGTGCCAGCAGCCGCGCCGGGACACGGAACACCGGGGAGCTGTTTTTT.

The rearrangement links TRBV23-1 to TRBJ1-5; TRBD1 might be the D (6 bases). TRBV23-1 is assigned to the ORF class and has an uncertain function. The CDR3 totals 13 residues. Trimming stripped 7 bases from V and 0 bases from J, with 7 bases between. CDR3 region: CASMGASNQPQHF. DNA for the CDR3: TGCGCCAGCATGGGGGCTAGCAATCAGCCCCAGCATTTT.

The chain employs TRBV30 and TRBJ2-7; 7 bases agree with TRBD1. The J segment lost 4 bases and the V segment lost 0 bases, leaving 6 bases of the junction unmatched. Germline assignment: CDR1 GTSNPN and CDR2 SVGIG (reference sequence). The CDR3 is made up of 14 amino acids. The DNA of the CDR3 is TGTGCCTGGAGTGTAGCGACAGGGTGGTACGAGCAGTACTTC. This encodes CAWSVATGWYEQYF.

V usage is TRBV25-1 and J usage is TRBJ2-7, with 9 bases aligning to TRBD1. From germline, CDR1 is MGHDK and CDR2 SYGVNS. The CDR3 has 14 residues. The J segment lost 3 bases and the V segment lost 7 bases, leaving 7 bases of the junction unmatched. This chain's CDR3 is CASMPTGGLYEQYF. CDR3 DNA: TGTGCCAGCATGCCGACAGGGGGTCTCTACGAGCAGTACTTC.

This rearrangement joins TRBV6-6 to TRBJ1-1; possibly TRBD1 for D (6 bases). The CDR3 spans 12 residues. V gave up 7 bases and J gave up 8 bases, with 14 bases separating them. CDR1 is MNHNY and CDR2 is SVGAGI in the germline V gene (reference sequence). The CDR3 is CASTTQGREAFF. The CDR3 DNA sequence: TGTGCCAGCACCACACAGGGCCGAGAAGCTTTCTTT.

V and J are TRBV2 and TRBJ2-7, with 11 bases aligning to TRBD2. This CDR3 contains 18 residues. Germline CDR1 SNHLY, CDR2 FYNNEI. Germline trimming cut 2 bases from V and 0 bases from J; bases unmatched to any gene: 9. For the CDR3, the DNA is TGTGCCAGCAGTGAAAAGGGACTAGCGGAGAAATTCTCCTACGAGCAGTACTTC. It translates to CASSEKGLAEKFSYEQYF.

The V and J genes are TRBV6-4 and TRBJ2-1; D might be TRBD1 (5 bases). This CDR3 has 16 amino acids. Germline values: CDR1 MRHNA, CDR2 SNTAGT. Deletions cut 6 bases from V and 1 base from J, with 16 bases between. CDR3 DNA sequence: TGTGCCAGCAGGTCCTGCCTCACAGGATCCTACAATGAGCAGTTCTTC. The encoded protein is CASRSCLTGSYNEQFF.

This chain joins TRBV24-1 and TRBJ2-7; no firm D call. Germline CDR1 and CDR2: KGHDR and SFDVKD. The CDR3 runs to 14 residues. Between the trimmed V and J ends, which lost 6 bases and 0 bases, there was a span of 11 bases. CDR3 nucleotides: TGTGCCACCAGTCGAGCGCCAAGCTCCTACGAGCAGTACTTC. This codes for CATSRAPSSYEQYF.

This CDR3 reads CSVVGEVLNIQYF. In DNA form, the CDR3 reads TGCAGCGTTGTGGGGGAGGTATTAAACATTCAGTACTTC. The chain carries TRBV29-1 and TRBJ2-4; tentative D call: TRBD2 (6 bases). The CDR3 loop spans 13 amino acids. The ends were cut back, 4 bases at V and 6 bases at J, with 13 bases in the middle. CDR1 is SQVTM and CDR2 is ANQGSEA in the germline V gene.

As DNA, the CDR3 is TGCGCCAGCAAAGGGGACAATTCCTACGAGCAGTACTTC. It translates to CASKGDNSYEQYF. The rearrangement links TRBV5-1 to TRBJ2-7; D is possibly TRBD1 (6 bases). Per the germline V gene, CDR1 is SGHRS and CDR2 is YFSETQ. V was cut by 6 bases and J by 1 base, with 11 bases left in between. This CDR3 spans 13 amino acids.

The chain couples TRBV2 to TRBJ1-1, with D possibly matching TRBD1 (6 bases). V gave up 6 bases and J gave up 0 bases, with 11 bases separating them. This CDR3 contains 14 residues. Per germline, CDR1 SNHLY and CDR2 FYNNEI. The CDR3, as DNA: TGTGCCAGCAGGAGGGACACGATGAACACTGAAGCTTTCTTT. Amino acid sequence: CASRRDTMNTEAFF.

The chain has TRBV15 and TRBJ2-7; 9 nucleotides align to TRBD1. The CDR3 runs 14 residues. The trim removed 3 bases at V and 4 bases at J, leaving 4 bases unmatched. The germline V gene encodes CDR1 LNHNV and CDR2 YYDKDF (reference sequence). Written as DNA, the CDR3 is TGTGCCACCAGCAGTGAGGGACAGGGATACGAGCAGTACTTC. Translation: CATSSEGQGYEQYF.

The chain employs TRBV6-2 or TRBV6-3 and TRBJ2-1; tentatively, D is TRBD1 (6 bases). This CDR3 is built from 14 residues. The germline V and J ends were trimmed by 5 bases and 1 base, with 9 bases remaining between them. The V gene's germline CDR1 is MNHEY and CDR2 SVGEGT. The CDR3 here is CASSPDSSYNEQFF. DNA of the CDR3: TGTGCCAGCAGTCCGGACAGTTCCTACAATGAGCAGTTCTTC.